This TCR beta chain stems from a study of shared clonotypes between healthy human individuals. Study observations and caveats: Clonotype sharing among donors, it was expected, would be affected by sequencing depth.

Donors were healthy HIV-negative adults without recent acute infections or vaccinations. Deep was the level at which the assay was run. Clones were read by immunoSEQ multiplex PCR, and TCRdb kept only the in-frame ones, dropping some. This table has about 1.1 million clones, 70% to 80% appearing once. This clone has only one observation. The target antigen is unknown. There are 13 residues in the CDR3. Per germline, CDR1 ENHRY and CDR2 SYGVKD. V shed 10 bases and J 7 bases; nucleotides not matched to a gene: 10. Sequencing was performed on memory CD4+ T cells from PBMCs. Subset in this sample: CD45RA-negative fraction. The V and J genes are TRBV10-3 and TRBJ1-5; 7 bases line up with TRBD1. This clonotype was obtained from a man between 18 and 35 years old in good health. Some clones in this sample may be carry-over from other donors' samples. The chain's CDR3 is CATIQGTGQPQHF. The CDR3 bases are TGTGCCACGATACAGGGGACGGGGCAGCCCCAGCATTTT.